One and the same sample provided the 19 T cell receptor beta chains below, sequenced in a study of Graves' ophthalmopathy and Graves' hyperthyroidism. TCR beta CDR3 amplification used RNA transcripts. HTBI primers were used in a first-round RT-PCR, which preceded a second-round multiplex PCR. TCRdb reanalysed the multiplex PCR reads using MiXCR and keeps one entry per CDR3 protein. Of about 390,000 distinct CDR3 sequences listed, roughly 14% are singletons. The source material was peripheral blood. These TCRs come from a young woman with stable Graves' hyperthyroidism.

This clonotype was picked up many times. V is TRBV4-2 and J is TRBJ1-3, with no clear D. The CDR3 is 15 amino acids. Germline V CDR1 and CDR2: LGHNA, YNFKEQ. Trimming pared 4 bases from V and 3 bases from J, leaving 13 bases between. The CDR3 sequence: CASSPVGRLGNTIYF. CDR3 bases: TGTGCCAGCAGCCCCGTGGGGAGGCTTGGAAACACCATATATTTT.

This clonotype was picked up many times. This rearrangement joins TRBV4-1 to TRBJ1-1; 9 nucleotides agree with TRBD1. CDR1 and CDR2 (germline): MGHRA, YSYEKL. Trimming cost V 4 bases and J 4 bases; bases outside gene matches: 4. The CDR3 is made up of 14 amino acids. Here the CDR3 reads CASSLRDRATEAFF. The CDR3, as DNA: TGCGCCAGCAGCCTCCGGGACAGGGCCACTGAAGCTTTCTTT.

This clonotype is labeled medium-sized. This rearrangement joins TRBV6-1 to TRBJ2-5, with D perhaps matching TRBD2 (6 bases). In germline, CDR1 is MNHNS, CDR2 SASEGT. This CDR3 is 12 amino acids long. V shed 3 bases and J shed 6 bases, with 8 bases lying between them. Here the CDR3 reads CASSEEGKTQYF. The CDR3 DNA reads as TGTGCCAGCAGTGAGGAGGGGAAGACCCAGTACTTC.

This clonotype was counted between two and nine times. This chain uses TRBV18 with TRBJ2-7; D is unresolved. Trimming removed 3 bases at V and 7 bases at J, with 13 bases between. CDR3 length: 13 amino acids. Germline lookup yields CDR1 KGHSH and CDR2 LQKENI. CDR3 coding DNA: TGTGCCAGCTCACCGGACGCCCAAGGGGAGCAGTACTTC. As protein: CASSPDAQGEQYF.

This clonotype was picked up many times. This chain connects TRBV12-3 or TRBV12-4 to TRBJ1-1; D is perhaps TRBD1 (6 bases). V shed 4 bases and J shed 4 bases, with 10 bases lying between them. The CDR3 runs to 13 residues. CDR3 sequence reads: CASSYRAATEAFF. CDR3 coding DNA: TGTGCCAGCAGTTACAGGGCCGCCACTGAAGCTTTCTTT.

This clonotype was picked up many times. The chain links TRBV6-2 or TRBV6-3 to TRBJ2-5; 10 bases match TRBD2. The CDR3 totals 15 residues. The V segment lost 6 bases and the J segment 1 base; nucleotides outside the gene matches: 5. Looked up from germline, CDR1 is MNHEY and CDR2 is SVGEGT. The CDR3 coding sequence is TGTGCCAGCAGCCAAGCTAGCGGGGGCCAAGAGACCCAGTACTTC. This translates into CASSQASGGQETQYF.

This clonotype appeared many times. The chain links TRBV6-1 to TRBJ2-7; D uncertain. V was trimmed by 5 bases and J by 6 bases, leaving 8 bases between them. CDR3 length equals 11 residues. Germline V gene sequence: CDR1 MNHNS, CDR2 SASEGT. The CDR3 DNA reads TGTGCCAGCAGTCCGCTATCCGAGCAGTACTTC. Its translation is CASSPLSEQYF.

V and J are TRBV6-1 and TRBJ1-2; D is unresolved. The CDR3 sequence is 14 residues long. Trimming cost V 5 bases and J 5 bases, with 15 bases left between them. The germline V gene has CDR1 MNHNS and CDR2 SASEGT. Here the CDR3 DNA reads TGTGCCAGCAGTCCCCAAGGACGGAGGTATGGCTACACCTTC. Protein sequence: CASSPQGRRYGYTF.

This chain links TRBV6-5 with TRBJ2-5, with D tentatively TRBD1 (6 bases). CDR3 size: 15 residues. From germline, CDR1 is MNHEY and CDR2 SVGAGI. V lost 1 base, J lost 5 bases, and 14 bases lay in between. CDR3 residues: CASSYYRDISETQYF. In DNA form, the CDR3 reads TGTGCCAGCAGTTACTACAGGGATATTTCGGAGACCCAGTACTTC.

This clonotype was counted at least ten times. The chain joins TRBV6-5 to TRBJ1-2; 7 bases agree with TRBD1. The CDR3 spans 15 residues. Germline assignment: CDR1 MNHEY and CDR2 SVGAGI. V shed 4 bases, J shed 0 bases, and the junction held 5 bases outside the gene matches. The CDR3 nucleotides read TGTGCCAGCAGTTCAGGGGGTTTAGCTAACTATGGCTACACCTTC. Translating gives CASSSGGLANYGYTF.

The CDR3 reads CASTKHEQGNTEAFF. DNA for the CDR3: TGTGCCAGCACCAAGCACGAACAGGGGAACACTGAAGCTTTCTTT. The V and J genes are TRBV6-1 and TRBJ1-1; TRBD1 might be the D (6 bases). Per the germline V gene, CDR1 is MNHNS and CDR2 is SASEGT. V was pared by 7 bases and J by 1 base, with 16 bases between. The CDR3 totals 15 residues.

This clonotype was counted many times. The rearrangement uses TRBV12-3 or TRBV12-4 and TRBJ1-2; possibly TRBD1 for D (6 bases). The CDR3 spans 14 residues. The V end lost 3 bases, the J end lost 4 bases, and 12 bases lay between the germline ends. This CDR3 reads CASSFSGALYGYTF. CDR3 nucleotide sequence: TGTGCCAGCAGTTTCTCAGGGGCCCTCTATGGCTACACCTTC.

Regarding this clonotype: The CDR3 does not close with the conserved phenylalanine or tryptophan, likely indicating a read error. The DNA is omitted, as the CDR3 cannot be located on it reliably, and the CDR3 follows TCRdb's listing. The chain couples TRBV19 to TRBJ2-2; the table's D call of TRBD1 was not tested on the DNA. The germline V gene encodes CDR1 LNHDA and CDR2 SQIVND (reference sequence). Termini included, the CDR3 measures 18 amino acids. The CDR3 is CASRKGQGRRSNTGELCV.

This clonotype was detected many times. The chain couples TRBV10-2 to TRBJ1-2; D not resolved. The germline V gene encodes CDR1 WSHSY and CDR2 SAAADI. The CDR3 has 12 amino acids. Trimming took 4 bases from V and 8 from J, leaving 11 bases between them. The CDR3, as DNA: TGCGCCAGCAGTGTTACCCTGGGCGGCTACACCTTC. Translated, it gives CASSVTLGGYTF.

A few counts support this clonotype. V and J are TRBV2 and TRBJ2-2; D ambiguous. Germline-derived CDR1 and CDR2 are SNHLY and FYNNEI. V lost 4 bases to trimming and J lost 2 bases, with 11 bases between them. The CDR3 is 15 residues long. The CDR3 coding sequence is TGTGCCAGCAGTGGCGGACCGCTCAACACCGGGGAGCTGTTTTTT. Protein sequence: CASSGGPLNTGELFF.

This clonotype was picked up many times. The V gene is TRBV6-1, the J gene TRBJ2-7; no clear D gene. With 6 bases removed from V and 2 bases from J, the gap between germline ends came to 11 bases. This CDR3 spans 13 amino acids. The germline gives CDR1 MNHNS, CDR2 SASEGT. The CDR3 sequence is CASRKRAAYEQYF. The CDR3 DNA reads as TGTGCCAGCAGAAAACGGGCTGCCTACGAGCAGTACTTC.

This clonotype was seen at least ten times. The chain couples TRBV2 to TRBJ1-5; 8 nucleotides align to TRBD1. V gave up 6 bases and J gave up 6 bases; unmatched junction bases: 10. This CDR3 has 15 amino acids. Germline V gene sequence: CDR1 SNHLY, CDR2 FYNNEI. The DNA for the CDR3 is TGTGCCAGCAGAGTACAAGGACAGGGAAGTCAGCCCCAGCATTTT. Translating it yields CASRVQGQGSQPQHF.

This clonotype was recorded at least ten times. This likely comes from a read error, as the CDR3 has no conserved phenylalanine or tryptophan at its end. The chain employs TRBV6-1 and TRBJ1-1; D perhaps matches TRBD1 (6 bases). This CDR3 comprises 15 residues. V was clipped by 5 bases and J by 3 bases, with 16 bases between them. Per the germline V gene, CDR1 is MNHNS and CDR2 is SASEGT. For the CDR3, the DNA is TGTGCCAGCAGTCGAAGGGCAGGGGATGACACTGAAGCTTTCCTT. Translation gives CASSRRAGDDTEAFL.

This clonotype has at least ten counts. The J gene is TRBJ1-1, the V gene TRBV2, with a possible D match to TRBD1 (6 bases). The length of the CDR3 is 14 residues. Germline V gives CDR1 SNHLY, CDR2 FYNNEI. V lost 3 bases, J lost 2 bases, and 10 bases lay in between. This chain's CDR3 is CASSESGANTEAFF. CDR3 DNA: TGTGCCAGCAGTGAGTCAGGGGCTAACACTGAAGCTTTCTTT.